This TCR beta chain is from a study of post-analysis software for immune sequencing data. Study-wide points: Elevated frequency relative to controls characterized roughly 5 TRBV segments in patients, TRBV5-6, TRBV5-1 and TRBV20-1 among them. Controls' normalized Chao1 diversity significantly exceeded that of multiple sclerosis patients.

Many counts were recorded for this clonotype. The antigen remains unidentified. Germline CDR1 and CDR2: SGHTA and FQGNSA. The CDR3 has 12 residues. The V and J ends lost 4 bases and 10 bases respectively, with 13 bases between them. TCR beta cDNA libraries included unique molecular identifiers. TCRdb ran MiXCR on the PCR reads and lists one entry per CDR3 protein. The sample has 250,000 to 300,000 distinct CDR3 sequences, less than 40% seen once; the top ten hold around 4.7%. The sequencing sample was made of blood. The sequence derives from a girl aged 10-17 years with multiple sclerosis. The J gene is TRBJ1-1, the V gene TRBV7-2; perhaps TRBD1 as D (6 bases). CDR3 sequence (DNA): TGTGCCAGCAGCTCCAGGGGTAGAGGAGCTTTCTTT. The encoded protein is CASSSRGRGAFF. The full variable domain, with the rest looked up from reference TRBV7-2 and TRBJ1-1, is GAGVSQSPSNKVTEKGKDVELRCDPISGHTALYWYRQSLGQGLEFLIYFQGNSAPDKSGLPSDRFSAERTGGSVSTLTIQRTQQEDSAVYLCASSSRGRGAFFGQGTRLTVV.